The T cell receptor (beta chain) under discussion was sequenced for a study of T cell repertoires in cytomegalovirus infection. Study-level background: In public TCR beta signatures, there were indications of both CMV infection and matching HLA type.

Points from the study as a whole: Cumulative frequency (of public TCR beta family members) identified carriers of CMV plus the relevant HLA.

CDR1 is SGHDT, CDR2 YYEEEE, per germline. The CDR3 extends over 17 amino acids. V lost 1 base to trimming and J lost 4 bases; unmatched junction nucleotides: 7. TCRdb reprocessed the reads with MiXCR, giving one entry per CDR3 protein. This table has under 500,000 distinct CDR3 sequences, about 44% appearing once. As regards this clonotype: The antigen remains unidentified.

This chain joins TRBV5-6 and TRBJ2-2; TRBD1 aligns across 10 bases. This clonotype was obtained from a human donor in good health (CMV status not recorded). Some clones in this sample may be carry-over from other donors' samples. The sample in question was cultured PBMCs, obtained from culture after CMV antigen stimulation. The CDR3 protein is CASSLYRTGGGTGELFF. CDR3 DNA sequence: TGTGCCAGCAGCTTGTACAGGACAGGGGGAGGCACCGGGGAGCTGTTTTTT.